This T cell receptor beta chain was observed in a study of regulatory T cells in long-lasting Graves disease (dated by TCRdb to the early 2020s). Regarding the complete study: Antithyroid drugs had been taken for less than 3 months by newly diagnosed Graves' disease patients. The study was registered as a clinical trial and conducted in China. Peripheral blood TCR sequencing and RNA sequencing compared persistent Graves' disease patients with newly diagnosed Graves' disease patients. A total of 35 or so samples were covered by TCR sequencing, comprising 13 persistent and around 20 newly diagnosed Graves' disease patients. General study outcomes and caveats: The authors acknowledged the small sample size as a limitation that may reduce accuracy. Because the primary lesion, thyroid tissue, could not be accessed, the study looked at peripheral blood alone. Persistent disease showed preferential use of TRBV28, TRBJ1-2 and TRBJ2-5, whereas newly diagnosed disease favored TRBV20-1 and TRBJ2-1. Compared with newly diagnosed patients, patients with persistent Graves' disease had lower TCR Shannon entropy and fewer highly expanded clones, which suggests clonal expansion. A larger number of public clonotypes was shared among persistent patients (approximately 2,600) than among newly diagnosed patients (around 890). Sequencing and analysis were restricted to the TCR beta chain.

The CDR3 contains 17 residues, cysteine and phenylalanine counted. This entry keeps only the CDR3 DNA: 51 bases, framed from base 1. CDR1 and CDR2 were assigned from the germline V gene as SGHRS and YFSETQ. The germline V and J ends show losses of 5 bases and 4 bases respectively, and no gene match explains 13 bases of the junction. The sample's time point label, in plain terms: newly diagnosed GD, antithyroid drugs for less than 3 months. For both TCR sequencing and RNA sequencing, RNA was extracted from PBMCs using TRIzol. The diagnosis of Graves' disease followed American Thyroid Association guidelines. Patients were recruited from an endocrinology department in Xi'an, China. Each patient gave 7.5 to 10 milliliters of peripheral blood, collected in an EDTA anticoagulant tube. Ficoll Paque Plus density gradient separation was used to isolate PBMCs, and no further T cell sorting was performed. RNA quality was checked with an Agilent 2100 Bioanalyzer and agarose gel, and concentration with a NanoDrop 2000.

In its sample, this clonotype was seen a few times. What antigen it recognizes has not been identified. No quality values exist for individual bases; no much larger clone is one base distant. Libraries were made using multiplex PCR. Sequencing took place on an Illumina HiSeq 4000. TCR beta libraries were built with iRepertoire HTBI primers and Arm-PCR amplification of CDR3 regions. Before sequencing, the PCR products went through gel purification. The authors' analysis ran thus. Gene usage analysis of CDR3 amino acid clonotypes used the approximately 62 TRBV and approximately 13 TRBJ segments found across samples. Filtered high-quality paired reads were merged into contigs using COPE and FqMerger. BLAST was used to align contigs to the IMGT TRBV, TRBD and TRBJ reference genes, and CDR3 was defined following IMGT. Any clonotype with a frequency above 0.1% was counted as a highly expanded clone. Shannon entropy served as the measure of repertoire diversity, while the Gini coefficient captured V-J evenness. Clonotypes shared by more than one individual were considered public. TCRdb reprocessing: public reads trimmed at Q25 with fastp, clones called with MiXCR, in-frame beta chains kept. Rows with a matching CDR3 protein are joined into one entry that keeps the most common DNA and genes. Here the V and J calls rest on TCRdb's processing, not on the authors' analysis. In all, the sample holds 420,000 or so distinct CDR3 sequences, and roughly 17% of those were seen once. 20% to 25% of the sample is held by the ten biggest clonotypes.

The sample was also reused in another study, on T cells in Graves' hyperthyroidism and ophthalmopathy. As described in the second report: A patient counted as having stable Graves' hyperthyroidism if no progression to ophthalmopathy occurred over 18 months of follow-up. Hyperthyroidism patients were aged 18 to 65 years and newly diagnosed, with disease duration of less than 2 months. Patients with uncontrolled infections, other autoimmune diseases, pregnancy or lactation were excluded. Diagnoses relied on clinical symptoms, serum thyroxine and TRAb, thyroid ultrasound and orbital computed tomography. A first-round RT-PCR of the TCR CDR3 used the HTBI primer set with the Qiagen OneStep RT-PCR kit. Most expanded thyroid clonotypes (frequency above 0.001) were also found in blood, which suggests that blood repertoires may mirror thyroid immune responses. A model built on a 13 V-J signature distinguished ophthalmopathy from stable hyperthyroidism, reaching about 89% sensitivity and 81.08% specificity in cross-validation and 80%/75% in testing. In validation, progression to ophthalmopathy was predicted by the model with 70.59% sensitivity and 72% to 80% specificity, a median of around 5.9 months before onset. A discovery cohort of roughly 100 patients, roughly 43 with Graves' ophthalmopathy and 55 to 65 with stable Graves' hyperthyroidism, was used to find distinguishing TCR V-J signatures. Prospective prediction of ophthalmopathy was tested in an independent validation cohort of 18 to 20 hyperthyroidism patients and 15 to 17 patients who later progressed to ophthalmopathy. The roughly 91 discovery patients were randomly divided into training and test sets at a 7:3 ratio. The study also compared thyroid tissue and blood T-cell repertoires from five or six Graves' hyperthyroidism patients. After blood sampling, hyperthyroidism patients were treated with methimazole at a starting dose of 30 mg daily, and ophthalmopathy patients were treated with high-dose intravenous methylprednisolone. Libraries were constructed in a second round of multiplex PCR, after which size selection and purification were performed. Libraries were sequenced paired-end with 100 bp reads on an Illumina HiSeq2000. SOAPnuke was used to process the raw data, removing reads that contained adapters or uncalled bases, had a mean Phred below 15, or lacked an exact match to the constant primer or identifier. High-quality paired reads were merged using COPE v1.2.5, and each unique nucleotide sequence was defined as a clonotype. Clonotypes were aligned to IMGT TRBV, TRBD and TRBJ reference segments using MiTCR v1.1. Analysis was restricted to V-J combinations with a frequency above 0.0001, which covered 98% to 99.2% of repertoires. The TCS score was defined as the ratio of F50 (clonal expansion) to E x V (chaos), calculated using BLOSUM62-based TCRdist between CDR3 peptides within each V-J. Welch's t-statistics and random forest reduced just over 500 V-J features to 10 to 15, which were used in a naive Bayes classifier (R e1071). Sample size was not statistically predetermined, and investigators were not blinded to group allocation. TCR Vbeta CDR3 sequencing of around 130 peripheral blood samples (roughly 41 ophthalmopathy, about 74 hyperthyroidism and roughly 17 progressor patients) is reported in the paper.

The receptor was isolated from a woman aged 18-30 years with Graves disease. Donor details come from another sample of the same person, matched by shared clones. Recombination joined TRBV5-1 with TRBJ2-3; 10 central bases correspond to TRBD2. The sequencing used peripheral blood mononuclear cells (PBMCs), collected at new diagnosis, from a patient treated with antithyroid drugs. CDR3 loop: CASSLSPSGSGADTQYF. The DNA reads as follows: TGCGCCAGCAGTCTAAGTCCTAGCGGGAGTGGCGCAGATACGCAGTATTTT.